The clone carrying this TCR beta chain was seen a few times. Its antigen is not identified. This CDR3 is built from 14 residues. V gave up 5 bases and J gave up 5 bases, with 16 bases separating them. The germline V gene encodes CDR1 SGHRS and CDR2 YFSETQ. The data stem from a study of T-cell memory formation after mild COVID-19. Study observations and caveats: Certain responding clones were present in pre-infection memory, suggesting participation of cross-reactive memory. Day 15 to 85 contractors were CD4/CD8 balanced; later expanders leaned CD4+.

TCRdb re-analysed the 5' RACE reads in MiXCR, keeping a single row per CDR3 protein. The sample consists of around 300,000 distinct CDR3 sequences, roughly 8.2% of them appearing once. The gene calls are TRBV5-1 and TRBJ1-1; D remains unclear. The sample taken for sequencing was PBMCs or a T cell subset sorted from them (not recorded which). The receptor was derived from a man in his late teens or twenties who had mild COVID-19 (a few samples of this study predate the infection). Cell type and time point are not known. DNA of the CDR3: TGCGCCAGCAGTCCGAGTAGGGTCGGTACTGAAGCTTTCTTT. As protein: CASSPSRVGTEAFF.